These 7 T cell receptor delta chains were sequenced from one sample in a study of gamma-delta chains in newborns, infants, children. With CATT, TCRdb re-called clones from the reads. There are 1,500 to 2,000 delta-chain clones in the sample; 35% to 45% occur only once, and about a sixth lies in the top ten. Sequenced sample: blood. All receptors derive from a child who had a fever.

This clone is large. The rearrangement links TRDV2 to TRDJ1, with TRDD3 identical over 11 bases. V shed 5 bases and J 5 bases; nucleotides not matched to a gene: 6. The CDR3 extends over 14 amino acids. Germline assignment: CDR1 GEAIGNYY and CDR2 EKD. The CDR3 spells CACGWGIQRDKLIF. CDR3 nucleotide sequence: TGTGCCTGTGGCTGGGGGATACAAAGGGATAAACTCATCTTT.

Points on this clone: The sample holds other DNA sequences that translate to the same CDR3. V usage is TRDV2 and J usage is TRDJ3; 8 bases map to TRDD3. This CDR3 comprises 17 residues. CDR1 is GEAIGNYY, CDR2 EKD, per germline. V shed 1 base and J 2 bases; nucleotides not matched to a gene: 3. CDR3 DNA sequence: TGTGCCTGTGACACTGGCTGGGGGACCTGGGACACCCGACAGATGTTTTTC. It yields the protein CACDTGWGTWDTRQMFF.

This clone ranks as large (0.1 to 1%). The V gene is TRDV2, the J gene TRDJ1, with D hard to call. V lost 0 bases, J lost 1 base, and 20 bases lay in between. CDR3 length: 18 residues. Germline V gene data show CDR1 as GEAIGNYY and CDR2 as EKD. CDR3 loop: CACDTVGYRRRSTDKLIF. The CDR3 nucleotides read TGTGCCTGTGACACCGTGGGCTACCGGCGACGTTCCACCGATAAACTCATCTTT.

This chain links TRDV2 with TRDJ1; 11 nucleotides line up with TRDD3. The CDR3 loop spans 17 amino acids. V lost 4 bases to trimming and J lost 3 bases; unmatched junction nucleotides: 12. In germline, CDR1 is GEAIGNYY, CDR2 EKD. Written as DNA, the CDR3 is TGTGCCTGTGATGTACTGGGGGATAATCGGTTGGCCGATAAACTCATCTTT. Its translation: CACDVLGDNRLADKLIF.

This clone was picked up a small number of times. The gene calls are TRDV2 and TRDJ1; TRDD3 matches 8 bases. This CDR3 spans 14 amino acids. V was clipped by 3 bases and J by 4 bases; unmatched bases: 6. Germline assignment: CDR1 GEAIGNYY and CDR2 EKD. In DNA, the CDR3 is TGTGCCTGTGACTTACTGGGGGTGGGCGATAAACTCATCTTT. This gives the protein CACDLLGVGDKLIF.

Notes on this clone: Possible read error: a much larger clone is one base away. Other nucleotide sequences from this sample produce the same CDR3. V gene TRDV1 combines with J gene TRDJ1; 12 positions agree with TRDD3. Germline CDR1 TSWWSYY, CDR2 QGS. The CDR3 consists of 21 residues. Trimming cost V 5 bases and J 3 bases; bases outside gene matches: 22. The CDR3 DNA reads TGTGCTCTTGGGCCCCCACCTACCCACTGGGGGATACCTCGTACGGCCGATAAACTCATCTTT. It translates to CALGPPPTHWGIPRTADKLIF.

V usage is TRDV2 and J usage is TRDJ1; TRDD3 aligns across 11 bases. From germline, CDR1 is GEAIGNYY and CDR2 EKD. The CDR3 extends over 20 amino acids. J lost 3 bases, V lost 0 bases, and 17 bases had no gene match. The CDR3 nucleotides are TGTGCCTGTGACACCTTAAGAGAGGTGGTGGGGGATACGCGTCCCGATAAACTCATCTTT. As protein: CACDTLREVVGDTRPDKLIF.